The clone carrying this TCR beta chain was recorded a few times. Its antigen is unidentified. The CDR3 consists of 17 residues. V dropped 3 bases and J dropped 2 bases, with 18 bases sitting between them. CDR1 is MDHEN and CDR2 is SYDVKM in the germline V gene. TCRdb processed the reads anew with MiXCR; each CDR3 protein has one entry. This table has about 160,000 distinct CDR3 sequences, roughly 21% appearing once. These data originate in a study of T cell repertoires in cytomegalovirus infection. Overall study: Alongside well-studied HLA-B-restricted CMV epitopes, recently identified HLA-C-restricted CMV epitopes were also used. Indicated by public TCR beta signatures were CMV infection and matching HLA type. Whole-study findings and limits: CMV-specific HLA-C-restricted TCR beta clonotypes dominated the ex vivo response. Cumulative frequency (of public TCR beta family members) identified carriers of CMV plus the relevant HLA.

Specimen: CD8+ T cells from cultured PBMCs, collected from culture after CMV antigen stimulation. The receptor comes from a human donor in good health (CMV status not recorded). Some clones in this sample may be carry-over from other donors' samples. The J gene is TRBJ2-3, the V gene TRBV28; D remains ambiguous. CDR3 protein: CASSFLPSEPATDTQYF. In DNA form, the CDR3 reads TGTGCCAGCAGTTTCCTCCCTTCCGAACCGGCCACAGATACGCAGTATTTT.